This TCR beta chain emerged from a study of cytomegalovirus exposure and HLA in healthy donors (dated by TCRdb to the late 2010s). With regard to the full study: According to an earlier analysis of several hundred of the donors, roughly 180 million T cells yielded roughly 100 million unique TCR beta sequences and approximately 300 Gb of sequence data. An early release that covered about 600 HLA-typed donors contained about 300 gigabases of sequencing data and 75 million to 100 million unique TCR sequences. Of the roughly 400 genotyped donors, roughly 85% fell in the genetic ancestry cluster associated with self-reported Caucasian donors. The study aimed to test whether signatures of past pathogen exposure could be identified by cataloging public T cell receptors. The study used immunosequencing to profile the T cell repertoires of 670 or so subjects and linked those repertoires to cytomegalovirus serostatus. Along with the approximately 700-subject first cohort, a separate validation cohort of over a hundred different subjects was used. High-throughput TCR immunosequencing, statistical association of individual TCRs with disease status, and machine learning were combined to predict cytomegalovirus infection status. To study patterns of TCR occurrence, a later analysis re-analyzed previously published TCR beta repertoires from hundreds of donors and added high-resolution HLA genotyping. The later analysis used no new phenotypic data to find candidate immune exposures, relying instead on TCR beta sequences and their occurrence across donors. An earlier analysis of about 600 of the donors used high-throughput TCR beta sequencing to judge whether each TCR beta V gene segment behaved as functional or pseudogenic. Donor age, sex, ethnicity and CMV serostatus were collected together with the repertoire data. Genome-wide SNP genotypes for about 60% of the roughly 700 donors were used in a later genetic analysis, which treated that subset as a discovery cohort. Every repertoire in the discovery cohort had been generated on one and the same sequencing platform. HLA typing covered class I and class II loci at four-digit resolution. The number of typed donors differed by locus: roughly 620-630 for A, B, C, DRB1 and DQB1; 522 for DQA1; around 580 for DPA1; and 450 to 480 for DPB1. About five DR-DQ haplotypes were handled as single units for association and clustering, since linkage in the cohort was strong. Across about 380 genotyped donors of the cohort, an average of about 240,000 unique TCR beta nucleotide sequences per donor were sequenced, and around 19% of those sequences were non-productive.

The cohort comprised fewer than 700 healthy bone marrow donors. All cohort members were sampled while nominally healthy, although unrecorded immune exposures were likely present. The donor tested CMV seropositive, placing the donor among the 290 or so seropositive members of the cohort. A peripheral blood sample was provided by each donor, and peripheral blood mononuclear cells were used for TCR beta sequencing. Genomic DNA was extracted from the blood cell samples with the Qiagen DNeasy Blood Extraction Kit. Libraries were made using the immunoSEQ multiplex PCR assay. For the multiplex PCR, a mixture combining 60 forward primers for TCR Vbeta segments and 13 reverse primers for TCR Jbeta segments was used. The CDR3 region of rearranged TCR beta genes was amplified from genomic DNA with a multiplex PCR assay. The Illumina HiSeq System was used to sequence the amplified TCR beta libraries as 87-base-pair reads. The study's own analysis went as follows. In a later analysis, tens of millions of unique TCR beta chains were counted across the 666 repertoires, and roughly 10 million of these chains were shared by at least two donors. Raw reads were error-corrected and collapsed into unique sequences by a nearest-neighbor algorithm in which closely related sequences were merged to remove PCR and sequencing errors. To assign V, D and J gene segments, CDR3 sequences were aligned to IMGT reference sequences. For a sequence to be retained, at least a six-nucleotide match to both a V gene segment and a J gene segment was required. A rearrangement counted as productive if the CDR3 had no stop codons and remained in frame with V and J, and every other rearrangement counted as non-productive. CDR3 was defined according to IMGT convention as the region running from the second conserved V-encoded cysteine to the conserved J-encoded phenylalanine. The earlier analysis of more than 450 of the donors excluded sequences that lacked an unambiguous match to a single V gene segment. In an earlier analysis of approximately 560 of the donors, a V segment was called functional when productive rearrangements were above 56.7%, and segregating when the standard deviation between donors exceeded 5%. A statistical classification framework was built for diagnosing cytomegalovirus status from the catalog of TCR beta chain sequences. V and J gene assignment, in a later analysis, came from comparing TCR nucleotide sequences with IMGT/GENE-DB human TR gene sequences. Using the TCRdist pipeline, a later analysis assigned CDR3 sequences along with most-parsimonious VDJ recombination scenarios. In a later analysis, every TCR beta chain was defined by the combination of its CDR3 amino acid sequence and its V-gene family, and reads without a unique V-gene family were dropped. A later analysis removed 550 to 700 highly shared, low-generation-probability nucleotide sequences to deal with suspected cross-contamination and a sequencing artifact. In a later analysis, a clonal expansion index was calculated for each public chain from normalized within-repertoire ranks of inferred template counts. A later analysis computed generation probabilities with a VDJ recombination model fitted to out-of-frame rearrangements, and checked the results against IGoR. In a later analysis, TCR-TCR, TCR-HLA and TCR-CMV co-occurrence was scored with hypergeometric tests, and a repertoire-size bias correction was applied to TCR pairs. False discovery rates were estimated in a later analysis by permuting HLA or CMV assignments 20 times. In a later analysis, co-occurring TCRs were grouped with DBSCAN, and TCRdist sequence similarity was added when clustering was performed within HLA-allele-positive subsets. Repertoires with fewer than 30,000 or more than 120,000 public chains were left out of co-occurrence clustering, as were about 5 repertoires with anomalous nucleotide sharing. The immuneACCESS repertoire file appears here via TCRdb, limited to in-frame rearrangements. These files lack a portion of the clones; in checked studies, under half of the deficit traces to unresolved V genes, and the cause of the others is not known. V, J and clone size are those of that table, while D and trimming were read from the DNA. The sample table holds tens of thousands of clones, of which 70% to 80% were seen once. Of the sample, about 15% is held by the ten largest clones.

On the study overall, not on this receptor specifically: A group of highly shared sequence variants was considered likely to be a technical artifact of the sequencing pipeline. Broadly in line with IMGT annotations, most TCR beta V segments showed up in productive rearrangements about 87% or about 30% of the time in an earlier analysis of 450 to 600 of the donors. Strong co-occurrence of HLA alleles, especially DR and DQ, made assigning TCR associations to individual alleles difficult. A further reported finding was that TCR beta sequences accurately predicted the HLA-A and HLA-B alleles for most subjects in the first cohort. Because counts were too low, more than 15 rarely observed V segments, including chromosome 9 orphons, were left out of the earlier analysis of several hundred of the donors. According to a later genetic analysis, donors in an Asian-associated ancestry cluster had fewer N-insertions in productive TCRs than the roughly 700-donor mean. Most TCR sequences were seen in very few donors, while some public TCRs were found in many individuals. Correlated functional status among segregating V segments might reflect linkage disequilibrium, but an unknown experimental factor could not be ruled out. This cohort had only TCR beta chains sequenced, and the lack of alpha or paired-chain data limited which features could be detected. The only immune exposure information available for the cohort was CMV serostatus. Three of the identified cytomegalovirus-associated TCR beta chains were confirmed in vitro to be specific for cytomegalovirus antigens. In a later analysis, more than 15,000 TCR beta sequences were associated with specific HLA alleles at a false discovery rate of 0.05. The classifier was reported to diagnose cytomegalovirus status with high specificity and sensitivity in both the original cohort and the validation cohort. A later analysis found that most CMV-associated TCR beta chains appeared HLA-restricted, with HLA associations seemingly driven largely by CMV exposure. The authors suggested that the approach could potentially be generalized to other disease states and immunological phenotypes. In a later analysis, the rate of TCR association differed among HLA loci, with DRB1 alleles having the most associated TCRs and HLA-C alleles having the fewest. Presence/absence analyses assumed roughly uniform sequencing depth across donors, an assumption that may not hold. Because HLA typing was missing for some donors at each locus, association tests included only the typed subset. In a later analysis, several top co-occurrence clusters were reported to appear linked to parvovirus B19, influenza, CMV and Epstein-Barr virus. In a later analysis, HLA-associated TCR beta chains showed more clonal expansion and lower generation probabilities than non-associated chains that were equally common. A later genetic analysis associated a missense DCLRE1C variant with V-gene and J-gene trimming of TCR beta chains, and an independent cohort replicated the association. A total of roughly 160 TCR beta chains were listed by the study as associated with cytomegalovirus.

Of note for this clone: Its binding antigen is unknown. No conserved phenylalanine or tryptophan is present at the end of the CDR3, so a read error is the likely explanation.

This sequence originates from a woman aged 40 to 55 in good health and CMV-seropositive. The source material was PBMCs.

The sequenced DNA: TGTGCCAGCAGTTATTCCGACAGGTCTCCATCTGAAGCTTTCCTT. Its translation is CASSYSDRSPSEAFL. The chain employs TRBV6-5 and TRBJ1-1, with TRBD1 tentatively as D gene (6 bases match). The CDR3 is 15 amino acids in total, end residues counted. Of the read, only the CDR3 DNA is kept; its 45 bases are in frame from base 1. CDR1 MNHEY and CDR2 SVGAGI are derived from the germline V gene. Relative to germline, V is 3 bases shorter and J is 6 bases shorter, with 17 bases between their ends.